This is a list of T cell receptor beta chains from one sample in a study of blood T cell repertoires in COVID-19. Generated by immunoSEQ multiplex PCR, the TCRdb table keeps only in-frame clones and is missing some. The sample includes some 11,000 clones, 80% to 95% of them seen just once. The sequencing sample was made of peripheral blood. The receptors shown here come from a woman in her sixties or seventies with active COVID-19. CDR3s leave out the opening cysteine and the closing phenylalanine or tryptophan. Fields, in order: CDR3 length, D gene, V gene, CDR3 protein. D genes are given only for firm matches.

cdr3_length: 12
d_call: TRBD1
v_call: TRBV27
cdr3_aa: ASSMGQGAYEQY

cdr3_length: 11
d_call: TRBD1
v_call: TRBV11-3
cdr3_aa: ASSLGQANEQF

cdr3_length: 13
d_call: NA
v_call: TRBV19
cdr3_aa: ASSIWASSAGELF

cdr3_length: 9
d_call: NA
v_call: TRBV7-8
cdr3_aa: ASSLANEQF

cdr3_length: 12
d_call: TRBD2
v_call: TRBV6-2/TRBV6-3
cdr3_aa: ASSYSAGGYEQY

cdr3_length: 14
d_call: TRBD2
v_call: TRBV11-3
cdr3_aa: ASSLGFSGGQETQY

cdr3_length: 13
d_call: NA
v_call: TRBV21-1
cdr3_aa: ASSGDRAFPYEQY

cdr3_length: 14
d_call: NA
v_call: TRBV6-5
cdr3_aa: ASSYEGFTTNEKLF

cdr3_length: 15
d_call: NA
v_call: TRBV4-1
cdr3_aa: ASSQAPWPPMNTEAF

cdr3_length: 17
d_call: NA
v_call: TRBV27
cdr3_aa: ASSIRLRVPISGANVLT

cdr3_length: 17
d_call: TRBD2
v_call: TRBV7-2
cdr3_aa: ASSPTLGLAGADKNIQY

cdr3_length: 12
d_call: NA
v_call: TRBV18
cdr3_aa: ASSPDTSNQPQH

cdr3_length: 13
d_call: TRBD2
v_call: TRBV19
cdr3_aa: ASSILAGGNNEQF

cdr3_length: 11
d_call: NA
v_call: TRBV12-3/TRBV12-4
cdr3_aa: ASSPGGPYEQY

cdr3_length: 12
d_call: TRBD1
v_call: TRBV27
cdr3_aa: ASSFGTGNTEAF

cdr3_length: 12
d_call: TRBD2
v_call: TRBV5-1
cdr3_aa: ASSGSGSEGELF

cdr3_length: 13
d_call: NA
v_call: TRBV19
cdr3_aa: ASSRTGGSGYEQY

cdr3_length: 12
d_call: NA
v_call: TRBV12-5
cdr3_aa: ASGFGRPGETQY

cdr3_length: 12
d_call: NA
v_call: TRBV4-2
cdr3_aa: ASSQDPYQETQY

cdr3_length: 14
d_call: TRBD2
v_call: TRBV19
cdr3_aa: ASSINLAGGYNEQF

cdr3_length: 17
d_call: TRBD2
v_call: TRBV6-6
cdr3_aa: ASSRGGGVSSGTSYEQY